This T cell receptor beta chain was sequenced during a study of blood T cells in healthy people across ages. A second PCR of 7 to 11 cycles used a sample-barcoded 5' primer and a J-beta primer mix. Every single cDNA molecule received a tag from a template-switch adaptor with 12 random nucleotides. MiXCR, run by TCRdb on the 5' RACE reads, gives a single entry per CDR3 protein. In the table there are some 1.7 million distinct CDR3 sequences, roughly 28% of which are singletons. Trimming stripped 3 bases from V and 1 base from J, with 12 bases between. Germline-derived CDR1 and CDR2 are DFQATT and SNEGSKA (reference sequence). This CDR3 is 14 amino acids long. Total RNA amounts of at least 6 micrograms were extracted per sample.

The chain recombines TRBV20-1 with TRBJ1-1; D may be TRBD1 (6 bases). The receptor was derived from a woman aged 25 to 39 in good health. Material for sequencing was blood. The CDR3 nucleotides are TGCAGTGCTAGTGGGGGCAGTAAGAACACTGAAGCTTTCTTT. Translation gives CSASGGSKNTEAFF.